The entry that follows covers one T cell receptor beta chain sequence. Its antigen is unknown. Other DNA sequences in the same sample also yield this CDR3. The sample is drawn from a study of Tregs in tolerant kidney transplant recipients. Study-wide points: Changing PCR primers prevented nucleotide comparison between some patients' samples.

Here immunoSEQ multiplex PCR was the method, and the copy in TCRdb shows in-frame clones only, minus some. This sample carries about 100,000 clones, 80% to 95% of them seen once, and the ten largest clones take 0.46%. This clonotype was sampled from a human donor who received a combined kidney and bone marrow transplant. Source: CD4+ T cells from blood, taken before the transplant.

The CDR3, as DNA: TGTGCCAGTAGTATGGACAGGGTTGAGGATTCACCCCTCCACTTT. As protein: CASSMDRVEDSPLHF. This chain uses TRBV19 with TRBJ1-6; 8 bases align to TRBD1. The CDR3 sequence is 15 residues long. Per the germline V gene, CDR1 is LNHDA and CDR2 is SQIVND (reference sequence). Germline trimming cut 3 bases from V and 8 bases from J; bases unmatched to any gene: 6.